The 6 T cell receptor beta chains below all came from one sample that was sequenced in a study of T cells after yellow fever vaccination (dated by TCRdb to between 2018 and 2021). Library prep was done by 5' RACE. The sequencing machine was an Illumina HiSeq 2500. Starting from the raw public reads, TCRdb applied fastp trimming at Q25, assembled clones with MiXCR and retained in-frame beta chains. Rows with a matching CDR3 protein are joined into one entry that keeps the most common DNA and genes. Within this sample are under 550,000 distinct CDR3 sequences, with 21% of them counted one time only. About 16% of the sample belongs to the ten largest clones. The sample's treatment or condition label, in plain terms: live attenuated yellow fever vaccine strain. Sequencing used PBMCs, obtained around 3 weeks after the first yellow fever vaccination. Receptors were obtained from a man between 18 and 35 years old who received the YFV17D yellow fever vaccine.

There are a few counts of this clonotype. This chain joins TRBV6-1 and TRBJ1-2; 9 nucleotides line up with TRBD1. The CDR3 is made up of 16 amino acids. The germline gives CDR1 MNHNS, CDR2 SASEGT. The ends lost 7 bases at V and 0 bases at J; junction bases unmatched: 9. The CDR3 protein is CASTTWTGDSNYGYTF. The CDR3 region has the DNA TGTGCCAGCACCACATGGACAGGGGATTCTAACTATGGCTACACCTTC.

This clonotype was seen a few times. This chain joins TRBV6-6 and TRBJ1-5; 8 bases are shared with TRBD1. Germline-derived CDR1 and CDR2 are MNHNY and SVGAGI (reference sequence). This CDR3 region has 13 residues. The trim removed 6 bases at V and 7 bases at J, leaving 5 bases unmatched. CDR3 sequence (DNA): TGTGCCAGCAGCAGGGGGCCCGGGCAGCCCCAGCATTTT. Translation: CASSRGPGQPQHF.

This clonotype occurred many times. V usage is TRBV5-4 and J usage is TRBJ2-2, with 8 nucleotides matching TRBD2. V shed 1 base and J 1 base; nucleotides not matched to a gene: 6. Per the germline V gene, CDR1 is SGHNT and CDR2 is YYREEE (reference sequence). The CDR3 consists of 17 residues. In nucleotides, the CDR3 is TGTGCCAGCAGCTTGCGCCGGCTAGCGGGGAACACCGGGGAGCTGTTTTTT. This sequence encodes CASSLRRLAGNTGELFF. Full variable domain (remainder filled in from reference TRBV5-4 and TRBJ2-2): ETGVTQSPTHLIKTRGQQVTLRCSSQSGHNTVSWYQQALGQGPQFIFQYYREEENGRGNFPPRFSGLQFPNYSSELNVNALELDDSALYLCASSLRRLAGNTGELFFGEGSRLTVL.

This clonotype came up many times. One end of the junction varies from germline; a read error may be responsible. The V gene is TRBV30, the J gene TRBJ2-5; TRBD1 is a possible D gene (7 bases). CDR3 length: 11 amino acids. Germline V gene data show CDR1 as GTSNPN and CDR2 as SVGIG (reference sequence). Here the CDR3 reads CAWTRRGTESF. The CDR3 DNA reads TGTGCCTGGACCAGGAGGGGGACAGAAAGCTTC. Complete variable domain (other parts from reference TRBV30 and TRBJ2-5): SQTIHQWPATLVQPVGSPLSLECTVEGTSNPNLYWYRQAAGRGLQLLFYSVGIGQISSEVPQNLSASRPQDRQFILSSKKLLLSDSGFYLCAWTRRGTESFGPGTRLLVL.

This clonotype was seen more than once but under ten times. CDR3 nucleotide sequence: TGTGCCAGCAGTCACCGCATGAACACTGAAGCTTTCTTT. Encoded protein: CASSHRMNTEAFF. The chain joins TRBV27 to TRBJ1-1; no reliable D call. There are 13 residues in the CDR3. Germline loops: CDR1 MNHEY, CDR2 SMNVEV (reference sequence). Between the trimmed V and J ends, which lost 5 bases and 0 bases, there was a span of 7 bases.

This clonotype appeared a few times. The gene calls are TRBV5-4 and TRBJ2-3; 8 bases are a match to TRBD2. CDR1 and CDR2 (germline): SGHNT, YYREEE (reference sequence). CDR3 length: 15 residues. With 9 bases clipped from V and 4 bases from J, the junction kept 13 bases outside the gene matches. CDR3 residues: CATTTGGAFADTQYF. The CDR3 region has the DNA TGTGCCACCACCACCGGGGGGGCATTCGCAGATACGCAGTATTTT.